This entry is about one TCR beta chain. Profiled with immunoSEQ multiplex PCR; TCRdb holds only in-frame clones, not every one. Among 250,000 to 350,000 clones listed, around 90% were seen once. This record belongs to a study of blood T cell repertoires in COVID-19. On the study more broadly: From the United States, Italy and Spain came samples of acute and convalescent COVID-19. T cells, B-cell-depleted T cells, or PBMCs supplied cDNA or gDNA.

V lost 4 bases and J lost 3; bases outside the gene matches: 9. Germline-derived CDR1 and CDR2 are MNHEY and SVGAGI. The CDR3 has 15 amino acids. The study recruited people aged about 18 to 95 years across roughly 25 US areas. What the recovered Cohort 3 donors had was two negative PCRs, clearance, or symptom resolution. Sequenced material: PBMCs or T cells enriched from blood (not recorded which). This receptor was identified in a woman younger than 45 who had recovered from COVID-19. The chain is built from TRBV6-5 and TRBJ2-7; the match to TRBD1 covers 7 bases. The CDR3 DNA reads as TGTGCCAGCAGTTCGCCGACAGGGTCGTACTACGAGCAGTACTTC. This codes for CASSSPTGSYYEQYF.